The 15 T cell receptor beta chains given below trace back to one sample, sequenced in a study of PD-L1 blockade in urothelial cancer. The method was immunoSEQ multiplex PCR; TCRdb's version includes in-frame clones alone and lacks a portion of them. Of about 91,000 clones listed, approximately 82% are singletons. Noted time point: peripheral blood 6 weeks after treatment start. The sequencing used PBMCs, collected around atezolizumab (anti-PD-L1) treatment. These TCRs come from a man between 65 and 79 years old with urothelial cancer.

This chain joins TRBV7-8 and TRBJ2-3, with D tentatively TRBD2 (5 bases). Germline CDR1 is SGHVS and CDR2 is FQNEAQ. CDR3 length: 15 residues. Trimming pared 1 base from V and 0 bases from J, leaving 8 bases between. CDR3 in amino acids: CASSLDAGSTDTQYF. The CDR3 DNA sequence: TGTGCCAGCAGCTTAGATGCGGGTAGCACAGATACGCAGTATTTT.

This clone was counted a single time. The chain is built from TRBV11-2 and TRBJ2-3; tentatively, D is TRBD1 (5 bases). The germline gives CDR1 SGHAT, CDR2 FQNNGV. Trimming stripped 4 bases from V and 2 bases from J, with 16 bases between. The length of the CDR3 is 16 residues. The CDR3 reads CASSSQGQGNTDTQYF. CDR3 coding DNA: TGTGCCAGCAGCTCCCAAGGGCAGGGAAACACAGATACGCAGTATTTT.

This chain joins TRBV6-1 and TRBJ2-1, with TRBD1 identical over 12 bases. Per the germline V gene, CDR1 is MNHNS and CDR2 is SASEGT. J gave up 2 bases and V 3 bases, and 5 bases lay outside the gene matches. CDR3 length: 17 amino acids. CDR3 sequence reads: CASSDPGQGAPYNEQFF. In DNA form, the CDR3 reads TGTGCCAGCAGTGACCCGGGACAGGGGGCACCCTACAATGAGCAGTTCTTC.

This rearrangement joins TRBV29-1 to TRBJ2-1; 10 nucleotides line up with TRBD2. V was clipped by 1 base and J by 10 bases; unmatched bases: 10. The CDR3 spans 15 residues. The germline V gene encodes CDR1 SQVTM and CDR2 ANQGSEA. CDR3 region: CSVEVAGTSAEEQFF. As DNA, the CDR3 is TGCAGCGTTGAAGTAGCCGGGACTAGCGCTGAGGAGCAGTTCTTC.

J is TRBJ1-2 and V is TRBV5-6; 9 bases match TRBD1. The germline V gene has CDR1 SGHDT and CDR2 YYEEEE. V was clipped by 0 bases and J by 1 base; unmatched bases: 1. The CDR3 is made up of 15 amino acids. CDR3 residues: CASSLETGGNYGYTF. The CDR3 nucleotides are TGTGCCAGCAGCTTGGAGACAGGGGGTAACTATGGCTACACCTTC.

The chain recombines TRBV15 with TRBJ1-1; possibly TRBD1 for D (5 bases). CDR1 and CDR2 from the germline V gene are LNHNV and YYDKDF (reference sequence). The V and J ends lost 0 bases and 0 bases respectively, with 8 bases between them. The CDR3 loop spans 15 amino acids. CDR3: CATSREGDMNTEAFF. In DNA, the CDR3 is TGTGCCACCAGCAGAGAAGGGGATATGAACACTGAAGCTTTCTTT.

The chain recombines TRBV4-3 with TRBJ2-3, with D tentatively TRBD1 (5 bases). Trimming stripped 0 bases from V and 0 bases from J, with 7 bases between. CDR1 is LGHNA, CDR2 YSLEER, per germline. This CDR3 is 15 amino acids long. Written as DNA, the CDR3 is TGCGCCAGCAGCCAAGACAGGGAAAGCACAGATACGCAGTATTTT. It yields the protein CASSQDRESTDTQYF.

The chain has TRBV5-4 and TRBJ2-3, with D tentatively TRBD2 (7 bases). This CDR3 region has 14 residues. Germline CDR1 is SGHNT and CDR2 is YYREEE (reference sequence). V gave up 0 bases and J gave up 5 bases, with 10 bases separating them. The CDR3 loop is CASSLAGGKDTQYF. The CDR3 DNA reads TGTGCCAGCAGCTTGGCGGGGGGCAAAGATACGCAGTATTTT.

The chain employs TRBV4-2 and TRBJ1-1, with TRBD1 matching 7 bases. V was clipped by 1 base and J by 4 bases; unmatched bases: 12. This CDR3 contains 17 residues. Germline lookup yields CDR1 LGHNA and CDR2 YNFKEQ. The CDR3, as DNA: TGTGCCAGCAGCCAAGGACAGGGTATTAATTGGAGCACTGAAGCTTTCTTT. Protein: CASSQGQGINWSTEAFF.

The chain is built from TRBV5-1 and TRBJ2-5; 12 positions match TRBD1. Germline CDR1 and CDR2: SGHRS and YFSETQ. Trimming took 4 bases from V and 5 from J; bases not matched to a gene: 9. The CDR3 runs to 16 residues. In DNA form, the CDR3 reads TGCGCCAGCAGCACGACCGGGACAGGGGGCGGGGAGACCCAGTACTTC. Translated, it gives CASSTTGTGGGETQYF.

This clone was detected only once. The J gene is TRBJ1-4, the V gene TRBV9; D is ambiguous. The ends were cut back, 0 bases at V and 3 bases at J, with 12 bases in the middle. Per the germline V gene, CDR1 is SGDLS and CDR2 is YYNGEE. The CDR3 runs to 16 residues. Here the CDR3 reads CASSVDPGRSNEKLFF. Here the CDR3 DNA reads TGTGCCAGCAGCGTAGATCCAGGTCGGTCTAATGAAAAACTGTTTTTT.

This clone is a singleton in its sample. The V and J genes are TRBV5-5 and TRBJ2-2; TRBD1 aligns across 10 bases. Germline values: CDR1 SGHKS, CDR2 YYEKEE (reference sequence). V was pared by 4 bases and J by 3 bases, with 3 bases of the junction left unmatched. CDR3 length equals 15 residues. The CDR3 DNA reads TGTGCCAGCAGCCCGGACAGGGGGGACACCGGGGAGCTGTTTTTT. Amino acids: CASSPDRGDTGELFF.

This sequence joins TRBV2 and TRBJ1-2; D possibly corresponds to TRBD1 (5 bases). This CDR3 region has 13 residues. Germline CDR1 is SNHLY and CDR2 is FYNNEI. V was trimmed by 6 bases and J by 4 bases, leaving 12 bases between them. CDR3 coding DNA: TGTGCCAGCAGCCAGCAGGGTGCCTATGGCTACACCTTC. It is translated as CASSQQGAYGYTF.

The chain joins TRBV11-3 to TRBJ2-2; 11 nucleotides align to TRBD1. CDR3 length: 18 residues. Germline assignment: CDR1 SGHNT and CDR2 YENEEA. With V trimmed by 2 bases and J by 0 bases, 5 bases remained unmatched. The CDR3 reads CASSLSPGQGANTGELFF. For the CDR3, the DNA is TGTGCCAGCAGCTTATCCCCGGGACAGGGGGCGAACACCGGGGAGCTGTTTTTT.

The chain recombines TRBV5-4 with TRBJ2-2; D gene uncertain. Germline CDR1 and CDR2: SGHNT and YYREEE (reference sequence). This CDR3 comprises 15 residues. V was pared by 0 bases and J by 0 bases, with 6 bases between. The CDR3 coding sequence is TGTGCCAGCAGCTTGGTCGCAGCGAACACCGGGGAGCTGTTTTTT. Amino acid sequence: CASSLVAANTGELFF.